These 21 T cell receptor beta chains originate from one sample sequenced in a study of cytomegalovirus exposure and HLA in healthy donors. The PCR ran on 60 Vbeta and 13 Jbeta primers. Sequencing used immunoSEQ multiplex PCR; TCRdb keeps in-frame clones, though not all of them. Here the sample table reports 150,000 or so clones. The sequencing sample was made of PBMCs. All receptors derive from a man younger than 45 in good health and CMV-seronegative.

The V call is TRBV6-1, the J call TRBJ2-1; the match to TRBD2 covers 10 bases. This CDR3 has 13 amino acids. The ends lost 6 bases at V and 7 bases at J; junction bases unmatched: 3. CDR1 and CDR2 (germline): MNHNS, SASEGT. CDR3 protein: CASRLAGDNEQFF. The CDR3, as DNA: TGTGCCAGCAGGCTAGCGGGAGATAATGAGCAGTTCTTC.

J is TRBJ2-1 and V is TRBV10-1; 11 bases agree with TRBD2. Per the germline V gene, CDR1 is WNHNN and CDR2 is SYGVQD (reference sequence). CDR3 length: 15 amino acids. V was pared by 2 bases and J by 9 bases, with 6 bases of the junction left unmatched. This CDR3 is CASSEASGRRREQFF. The DNA for the CDR3 is TGCGCCAGCAGTGAGGCTAGCGGGAGGAGGCGTGAGCAGTTCTTC.

The rearrangement uses TRBV5-6 and TRBJ2-1; D is unresolved. The CDR3 covers 15 residues. From germline, CDR1 is SGHDT and CDR2 YYEEEE. Trimming shortened V by 4 bases and J by 12 bases, and 23 bases separated the two germline ends. The CDR3 bases are TGTGCCAGCAGCGCAAAAGGATTAGCCGATGATTTGCAGTTCTTC. It encodes CASSAKGLADDLQFF.

The chain combines TRBV7-9 with TRBJ1-1, with D perhaps matching TRBD1 (6 bases). Germline V gene lookup returns CDR1 SEHNR and CDR2 FQNEAQ (reference sequence). The germline V and J ends were trimmed by 4 bases and 4 bases, with 10 bases remaining between them. This CDR3 is built from 13 residues. In DNA, the CDR3 is TGTGCCAGCAGCTCAGGGGTGGGCACTGAAGCTTTCTTT. As protein: CASSSGVGTEAFF.

The gene calls are TRBV30 and TRBJ1-3, with D unclear. CDR1 is GTSNPN and CDR2 is SVGIG in the germline V gene (reference sequence). With 0 bases removed from V and 3 bases from J, the gap between germline ends came to 6 bases. This CDR3 is 13 amino acids long. CDR3 in amino acids: CAWSVPGGNTIYF. In DNA form, the CDR3 reads TGTGCCTGGAGTGTACCGGGTGGAAACACCATATATTTT.

This chain uses TRBV19 with TRBJ1-2; a weak D match, TRBD1 (6 bases). The germline V and J ends were trimmed by 6 bases and 5 bases, with 10 bases remaining between them. The CDR3 contains 12 residues. Germline V lookup: CDR1 LNHDA, CDR2 SQIVND (reference sequence). The CDR3 here is CASRGGFYGYTF. The CDR3 DNA reads TGTGCCAGTAGAGGGGGATTTTATGGCTACACCTTC.

The V call is TRBV7-9, the J call TRBJ1-6; D remains ambiguous. Germline CDR1 reads SEHNR; CDR2 reads FQNEAQ (reference sequence). The ends were cut back, 0 bases at V and 9 bases at J, with 15 bases in the middle. CDR3 size: 16 residues. Here the CDR3 DNA reads TGTGCCAGCAGCTTAGCGGGAGGAGGAACCAGTTCACCCCTCCACTTT. Protein: CASSLAGGGTSSPLHF.

The chain couples TRBV7-2 to TRBJ1-2, with D perhaps matching TRBD1 (6 bases). V dropped 4 bases and J dropped 8 bases, with 11 bases sitting between them. Looked up from germline, CDR1 is SGHTA and CDR2 is FQGNSA. The CDR3 contains 12 residues. CDR3 bases: TGTGCCAGCAGCTACCAGGGGAGAGGCTACACCTTC. Encoded protein: CASSYQGRGYTF. Looking up the rest from reference TRBV7-2 and TRBJ1-2 gives the full variable domain: GAGVSQSPSNKVTEKGKDVELRCDPISGHTALYWYRQSLGQGLEFLIYFQGNSAPDKSGLPSDRFSAERTGGSVSTLTIQRTQQEDSAVYLCASSYQGRGYTFGSGTRLTVV.

The chain carries TRBV7-2 and TRBJ2-5; 7 bases fit TRBD1. CDR1 and CDR2 (germline): SGHTA, FQGNSA. This CDR3 has 13 residues. The J segment lost 4 bases and the V segment lost 7 bases, leaving 6 bases of the junction unmatched. The CDR3 loop reads CASTETGTETQYF. The DNA of the CDR3 is TGTGCCAGCACCGAGACAGGGACAGAGACCCAGTACTTC. Filled out from reference TRBV7-2 and TRBJ2-5, the complete variable domain reads GAGVSQSPSNKVTEKGKDVELRCDPISGHTALYWYRQSLGQGLEFLIYFQGNSAPDKSGLPSDRFSAERTGGSVSTLTIQRTQQEDSAVYLCASTETGTETQYFGPGTRLLVL.

The chain employs TRBV5-4 and TRBJ1-2; TRBD1 matches at 8 bases. The CDR3 runs 14 residues. V was clipped by 4 bases and J by 0 bases; unmatched bases: 2. Germline V CDR1 and CDR2: SGHNT, YYREEE (reference sequence). Here the CDR3 DNA reads TGTGCCAGCAGCCGGACAGGGACTAACTATGGCTACACCTTC. Translated, it gives CASSRTGTNYGYTF.

The chain carries TRBV6-1 and TRBJ1-4, with no clear D. V was clipped by 5 bases and J by 7 bases, with 14 bases between them. The CDR3 length is 14 residues. Germline V gene data show CDR1 as MNHNS and CDR2 as SASEGT. This chain's CDR3 is CASSNIEGIEKLFF. The DNA of the CDR3 is TGTGCCAGCAGTAACATCGAGGGCATTGAAAAACTGTTTTTT.

The chain is built from TRBV11-1 and TRBJ2-1; TRBD1 matches 7 bases. From germline, CDR1 is SGHAT and CDR2 FQDESV (reference sequence). Germline trimming cut 5 bases from V and 0 bases from J; bases unmatched to any gene: 4. The CDR3 covers 15 residues. CDR3 coding DNA: TGTGCCAGCAGCCGGGACAGTAGCTCCTACAATGAGCAGTTCTTC. Its protein is CASSRDSSSYNEQFF.

The chain combines TRBV6-5 with TRBJ2-5; a weak D match, TRBD2 (5 bases). The last part of the DNA fits TRBJ2-7 better; the J call may be wrong. This CDR3 spans 12 amino acids. CDR1 is MNHEY, CDR2 SVGAGI, per germline. The CDR3 here is CASSPTSYEQYF. The CDR3 coding sequence is TGTGCCAGCAGTCCTACTAGCTACGAGCAGTACTTC.

This rearrangement joins TRBV27 to TRBJ2-5; possibly TRBD1 for D (6 bases). This CDR3 contains 12 residues. Between the trimmed V and J ends, which lost 2 bases and 5 bases, there was a span of 6 bases. The germline V gene has CDR1 MNHEY and CDR2 SMNVEV (reference sequence). This chain's CDR3 is CASSLRGETQYF. In nucleotides, the CDR3 is TGTGCCAGCAGTTTAAGGGGGGAGACCCAGTACTTC.

The chain joins TRBV5-1 to TRBJ2-1, with unresolved D. Trimming took off 2 bases at V and 5 bases at J, with 14 bases between the two ends. Germline lookup yields CDR1 SGHRS and CDR2 YFSETQ. CDR3 size: 15 residues. CDR3: CASSLTLILDNEQFF. CDR3 bases: TGCGCCAGCAGCTTAACTTTAATCTTAGACAATGAGCAGTTCTTC.

The chain has TRBV27 and TRBJ2-3, with TRBD1 matching over 12 bases. This CDR3 has 18 amino acids. The V gene end was trimmed by 0 bases and the J gene end by 6 bases; junction bases not matched to a gene: 10. Per the germline V gene, CDR1 is MNHEY and CDR2 is SMNVEV (reference sequence). CDR3 sequence (DNA): TGTGCCAGCAGTTTATCGGCTAGAGGGACAGGGGGCGATGATACGCAGTATTTT. Translated, it gives CASSLSARGTGGDDTQYF.

The rearrangement links TRBV4-3 to TRBJ1-3, with TRBD1 as a possible D gene (6 bases). The CDR3 contains 16 residues. Trimming took off 1 base at V and 4 bases at J, with 14 bases between the two ends. Germline V gene sequence: CDR1 LGHNA, CDR2 YSLEER. The CDR3 DNA reads TGCGCCAGCAGCCAAGCGACCACAGGGATAGGAAACACCATATATTTT. Translated: CASSQATTGIGNTIYF.

This sequence joins TRBV10-3 and TRBJ1-1, with 7 bases aligning to TRBD1. Germline CDR1 and CDR2: ENHRY and SYGVKD. The CDR3 has 13 amino acids. The J segment lost 1 base and the V segment lost 10 bases, leaving 6 bases of the junction unmatched. The DNA of the CDR3 is TGTGCCAGTACAGGGGACTGGAACACTGAAGCTTTCTTT. Translated, it gives CASTGDWNTEAFF.

This chain joins TRBV9 and TRBJ1-1, with 8 bases identical to TRBD1. Germline CDR1 SGDLS, CDR2 YYNGEE. The CDR3 has 14 amino acids. V lost 5 bases, J lost 6 bases, and 9 bases stayed unmatched. CDR3 coding DNA: TGTGCCAGCAGTTCCTACAGGGGGAGGGCTGAAGCTTTCTTT. Its protein product is CASSSYRGRAEAFF.

The genes are TRBV6-1 and TRBJ1-1; the D gene is possibly TRBD1 (6 bases). V lost 7 bases, J lost 4 bases, and 13 bases lay in between. Per germline, CDR1 MNHNS and CDR2 SASEGT. This CDR3 region has 13 residues. CDR3 protein: CASTVQGITEAFF. The DNA of the CDR3 is TGTGCCAGCACGGTACAGGGTATCACTGAAGCTTTCTTT.

The V call is TRBV7-7, the J call TRBJ1-3; possible D gene TRBD1, 5 bases. The CDR3 is 15 residues long. The V end lost 5 bases, the J end lost 2 bases, and 13 bases lay between the germline ends. Germline V gene sequence: CDR1 SSHAT, CDR2 FNYEAQ (reference sequence). The CDR3 region has the DNA TGTGCCAGCAGCCCCCTTCCGGGGGCTGGAAACACCATATATTTT. This gives the protein CASSPLPGAGNTIYF.